Listed below are T cell receptor beta chains from one sample, sequenced in a study of cytomegalovirus exposure and HLA in healthy donors. Sequenced by immunoSEQ multiplex PCR; TCRdb stores in-frame clones only, minus some. The repertoire consists of 150,000 to 200,000 clones, with around 77% occurring once and the leading ten covering around 1.6%. The sample comprised PBMCs. The origin of the receptors is a woman in her twenties or thirties in good health and CMV-seronegative. Each CDR3 is given with its conserved first and last residue. A D gene is named only where the DNA matches it firmly. For some rows the clone size is stated as once, few or many, or as a class when expanded; others skip it.

TGTGCCAGTACAACCAGGGACAGTCAGCCCCAGCATTTT	CASTTRDSQPQHF	few	TRBV19	TRBJ1-5	TRBD1
TGTGCCAGCAGCGCCTCAGCCGACAGACCACAAGCTTTCTTT	CASSASADRPQAFF	many	TRBV7-2	TRBJ1-1	NA
TGCGCCAGCAGGGGCGGACAGGGCGATCAGCCCCAGCATTTT	CASRGGQGDQPQHF	NA	TRBV10-1	TRBJ1-5	TRBD1
TGTGCCAGTAGTATAGTCCCGGGATATAGCAATCAGCCCCAGCATTTT	CASSIVPGYSNQPQHF	NA	TRBV19	TRBJ1-5	NA
TGTGCCAGCAGCCACGGGACAGAGTCGGGCCATGAGCAGTTCTTC	CASSHGTESGHEQFF	NA	TRBV7-9	TRBJ2-1	TRBD1
TGTGCCAGCAGTATCGGACAGTTCAATGAAAAACTGTTTTTT	CASSIGQFNEKLFF	NA	TRBV2	TRBJ1-4	NA
TGTGCCAGCTCACCATTCGGGGGGCACGAGCAGTACTTC	CASSPFGGHEQYF	NA	TRBV18	TRBJ2-7	NA
TGTGCCAGCAGCCTATTAGGGGGTGGCAATAACTATGGCTACACCTTC	CASSLLGGGNNYGYTF	few	TRBV7-9	TRBJ1-2	NA
TGTGCCAGCAGCTTAGCAACGGCTAGCGTGTACGAGCAGTACTTC	CASSLATASVYEQYF	NA	TRBV7-2	TRBJ2-7	NA
TGTGCCAGTAGCCCGGTGGACACAAACACCGGGGAGCTGTTTTTT	CASSPVDTNTGELFF	NA	TRBV19	TRBJ2-2	NA
TGTGCCAGCAGGGACACGACCCTGTCGGAGCAGCCCCAGCATTTT	CASRDTTLSEQPQHF	few	TRBV7-8	TRBJ1-5	NA
TGTGCCTGGAGTGTAATTGGAGGGCCAACTAATGAAAAACTGTTTTTT	CAWSVIGGPTNEKLFF	NA	TRBV30	TRBJ1-4	NA
TGTGCCAGCAGCTTGACTTTCGGCTACACCTTC	CASSLTFGYTF	once	TRBV11-2	TRBJ1-2	NA
TGCAGCGTTGACGGGACAGGGTCCTACGAGCAGTACTTC	CSVDGTGSYEQYF	NA	TRBV29-1	TRBJ2-7	TRBD1
TGTGCCAGTAGGGGCACAGGGCTCACTGAAGCTTTCTTT	CASRGTGLTEAFF	NA	TRBV9	TRBJ1-1	NA
TGTGCCAGCAGCGGAGAGGGGGCGCTTTCCAATGAGCAGTTCTTC	CASSGEGALSNEQFF	few	TRBV9	TRBJ2-1	TRBD1
TGTGCCAGCAGCATACAGGGACGAGGTCACCAAGAGACCCAGTACTTC	CASSIQGRGHQETQYF	NA	TRBV7-3	TRBJ2-5	NA
TGTGCCAGCAGCCCGAGCGGGAGGGGTGCAGATACGCAGTATTTT	CASSPSGRGADTQYF	NA	TRBV6-5	TRBJ2-3	TRBD2
TGTGCCAGTAGAACTAGCGGCGGCTCCTACAATGAGCAGTTCTTC	CASRTSGGSYNEQFF	NA	TRBV19	TRBJ2-1	TRBD2
TGTGCCAGCAGTTATGCGTCTAGCGGGAGGGCCTACGAGCAGTACTTC	CASSYASSGRAYEQYF	NA	TRBV6-5	TRBJ2-7	TRBD2
TGTGCCAGCAGCATCGCGGGAAAAGGACTAGTCCTTTACAATGAGCAGTTCTTC	CASSIAGKGLVLYNEQFF	NA	TRBV7-6	TRBJ2-1	TRBD2
TGTGCCAGTAGAGACAGGGACCACGACATTCAGTACTTC	CASRDRDHDIQYF	NA	TRBV19	TRBJ2-4	TRBD1
TGTGCCAGCAGCCAAAGACAGGAGGACTACGAGCAGTACTTC	CASSQRQEDYEQYF	NA	TRBV6-1	TRBJ2-7	NA
TGTGCCTGGGACACAAACTCCGGGGCCAACGTCCTGACTTTC	CAWDTNSGANVLTF	NA	TRBV30	TRBJ2-6	NA
TGTGCCAGCAGTTCTCCGGGACAGGGGACCGGGGAGCTGTTTTTT	CASSSPGQGTGELFF	NA	TRBV27	TRBJ2-2	TRBD1
TGTGCCAGCAGCTTTCGGGGGGGGACTAGCGGGGCCTACGAGCAGTACTTC	CASSFRGGTSGAYEQYF	NA	TRBV11-2	TRBJ2-7	TRBD2
TGTGCCATCAGTGATTTGACAGGGGGAGACACTGAAGCTTTCTTT	CAISDLTGGDTEAFF	few	TRBV10-3	TRBJ1-1	TRBD1
TGTGCCAGCTCACCAGGGGGCCCGCCGACCCTAAACTACGAGCAGTACTTC	CASSPGGPPTLNYEQYF	NA	TRBV18	TRBJ2-7	NA
TGTGCCAGCTCACCTAGCGGGAACTACAATGAGCAGTTCTTC	CASSPSGNYNEQFF	NA	TRBV18	TRBJ2-1	TRBD2
TGTGCCAGCAGTGATGCGGGAAAAAGCACCTACAATGAGCAGTTCTTC	CASSDAGKSTYNEQFF	few	TRBV2	TRBJ2-1	NA
TGTGCCAGCAGCAGGACTAGCGGGCCTTACAATGAGCAGTTCTTC	CASSRTSGPYNEQFF	NA	TRBV7-2	TRBJ2-1	TRBD2
TGTGCCAGTAGTATGAGCCCCACGGCCTACAATGAGCAGTTCTTC	CASSMSPTAYNEQFF	NA	TRBV19	TRBJ2-1	NA
TGTGCCAGCAGTCGGGGGGGGGATTCGAATGAGCAGTTCTTC	CASSRGGDSNEQFF	few	TRBV28	TRBJ2-1	TRBD2
TGTGCCAGCAGCTTAGCGGGACAGGGGAGCACAGATACGCAGTATTTT	CASSLAGQGSTDTQYF	NA	TRBV7-9	TRBJ2-3	TRBD1
TGTGCCAGCAGCTTATCAGGGTCTGGCTATGGCTACACCTTC	CASSLSGSGYGYTF	NA	TRBV7-6	TRBJ1-2	NA
TGTGCCAGCAGTGACGGAGGGCCGGCCTTCTGGCCCCAGCATTTT	CASSDGGPAFWPQHF	few	TRBV2	TRBJ1-5	NA
TGCGCCAGCAGCTTGGGGGCCCTCACAGATACGCAGTATTTT	CASSLGALTDTQYF	NA	TRBV5-1	TRBJ2-3	NA
TGTGCCAGCAGTCAAGGGGTTTTCTCTGGAAACACCATATATTTT	CASSQGVFSGNTIYF	NA	TRBV6-5	TRBJ1-3	NA
TGTGCCAGCAGCTTCTACTATGGCTACACCTTC	CASSFYYGYTF	NA	TRBV5-4	TRBJ1-2	NA
TGCGCCAGCAGCCAGGGTCGGGGGGAGGAGACCCAGTACTTC	CASSQGRGEETQYF	NA	TRBV5-1	TRBJ2-5	TRBD2
TGTGCCAGCAGTTATGGTCCCAGGGGGCAAGAGACCCAGTACTTC	CASSYGPRGQETQYF	NA	TRBV6-6	TRBJ2-5	TRBD1
TGTGCCAGCAGTTTAATGGCCCTAGGCTCCTACGAGCAGTACTTC	CASSLMALGSYEQYF	NA	TRBV28	TRBJ2-7	NA
TGTGCCAGCAGTTTGACTAGGATCAACACCGGGGAGCTGTTTTTT	CASSLTRINTGELFF	NA	TRBV27	TRBJ2-2	NA